This T cell receptor beta chain was captured in a study of T cells in Graves' hyperthyroidism and ophthalmopathy (dated by TCRdb to about 2019). In the study overall: Peripheral blood was collected at initial diagnosis, before any treatment. TCR V-J signatures able to tell the groups apart were searched for in a discovery cohort of some 100 patients, of whom about 40 had Graves' ophthalmopathy and 57 had stable Graves' hyperthyroidism. Whether ophthalmopathy could be predicted prospectively was tested in an independent validation cohort made up of under 20 hyperthyroidism patients plus 17 patients who later progressed to ophthalmopathy. The 100 discovery patients were randomly split 7:3 into training and test sets. Thyroid tissue and blood T-cell repertoires from more than five Graves' hyperthyroidism patients were also compared in the study. After sampling, hyperthyroidism patients received methimazole starting at 30 mg daily, and ophthalmopathy patients received high-dose intravenous methylprednisolone. TCR Vbeta CDR3 sequencing of some 140 peripheral blood samples (over 40 ophthalmopathy, 75 to 85 hyperthyroidism and about 17 progressor patients) is reported in the paper.

Of note for this clonotype: No cognate antigen has been identified for it. The junction and the germline gene differ at one end; a read error may be behind it.

Study-level results and caveats: In validation, the model predicted progression to ophthalmopathy with roughly 66% sensitivity and around 72% specificity, a median of about 6 months before onset. Ophthalmopathy was separated from stable hyperthyroidism by a 13 V-J signature model, with just over 85% sensitivity and roughly 84% specificity obtained in cross-validation and 80%/75% obtained in testing. Most expanded thyroid clonotypes (frequency above 0.001) were also found in blood, which suggests that blood repertoires may mirror thyroid immune responses. Sample size was not statistically predetermined, and blinding of investigators to group allocation was not performed.

In the ophthalmopathy patients, disease was moderately to severely active, with a Clinical Activity Score of 3 or more, a NOSPECS grade of 4 or more, and a duration of less than 3 months. The study excluded patients with uncontrolled infections, other autoimmune diseases, pregnancy or lactation. Diagnoses relied on clinical symptoms, serum thyroxine and TRAb, thyroid ultrasound and orbital computed tomography. Ficoll-Paque density gradient centrifugation was used to isolate PBMCs from about 10 ml of fresh peripheral blood. Trizol reagent was used to extract total RNA, and RNA quality was then checked on an Agilent 2100 Bioanalyzer. The TCR beta CDR3 regions were amplified from RNA transcripts. For the first round of RT-PCR on the TCR CDR3, the HTBI primer set was used together with the Qiagen OneStep RT-PCR kit. Libraries were constructed in a second round of multiplex PCR, after which size selection and purification were carried out. Sequencing of the libraries was done on an Illumina HiSeq2000 using paired-end 100 bp reads. Per the original workflow: SOAPnuke was used to process the raw data, with reads discarded if the reads contained adapters or uncalled bases, had a mean Phred below 15, or lacked an exact constant-primer or identifier match. High-quality paired reads were merged with COPE v1.2.5, and unique nucleotide sequences were defined as clonotypes. MiTCR v1.1 was used to align the clonotypes against IMGT TRBV, TRBD and TRBJ reference segments. The analysis was restricted to V-J combinations with a frequency above 0.0001, which together covered about 99% of the repertoires. The TCS score was defined as F50 (clonal expansion) divided by E x V (chaos), with BLOSUM62-based TCRdist calculated between CDR3 peptides within each V-J. Welch's t-statistics and random forest reduced around 510 V-J features to 13, which were used in a naive Bayes classifier (R e1071). TCRdb took the public reads, trimmed them with fastp at Q25, ran MiXCR for clone calling and kept in-frame beta chains. A single entry per CDR3 protein holds the most common genes and DNA from its merged rows. The V and J calls reflect TCRdb's pipeline rather than the authors' work. The sample table contains 350,000 to 400,000 distinct CDR3 sequences; only one count was recorded for about 18% of them. The leading ten clones occupy about 38% of the sample.

Source material: blood. The sequence was collected from a young man with Graves' ophthalmopathy.

The sequenced DNA: TGTGCCAGCAGACAGGGTTCTCAGCACTATGGCCACACCTTC. Translated, it gives CASRQGSQHYGHTF. This chain joins TRBV28 to TRBJ1-2, with TRBD1 tentatively as D gene (6 bases match). As encoded in the germline V gene, CDR1 is MDHEN while CDR2 is SYDVKM. The CDR3 numbers 14 residues from cysteine through phenylalanine. The sequence is cut down to CDR3 DNA, 42 bases in frame from base 1.